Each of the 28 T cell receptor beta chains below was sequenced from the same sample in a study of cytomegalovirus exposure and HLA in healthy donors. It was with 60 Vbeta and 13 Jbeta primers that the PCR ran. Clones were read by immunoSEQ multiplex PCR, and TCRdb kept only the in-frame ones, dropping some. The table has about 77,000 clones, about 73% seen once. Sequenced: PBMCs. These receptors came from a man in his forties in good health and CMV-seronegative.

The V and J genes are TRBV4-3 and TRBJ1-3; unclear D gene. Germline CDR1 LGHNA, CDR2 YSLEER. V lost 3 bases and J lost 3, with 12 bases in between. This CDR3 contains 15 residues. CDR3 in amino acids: CASSHADIVGNTIYF. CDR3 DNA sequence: TGCGCCAGCAGCCACGCAGACATCGTTGGAAACACCATATATTTT.

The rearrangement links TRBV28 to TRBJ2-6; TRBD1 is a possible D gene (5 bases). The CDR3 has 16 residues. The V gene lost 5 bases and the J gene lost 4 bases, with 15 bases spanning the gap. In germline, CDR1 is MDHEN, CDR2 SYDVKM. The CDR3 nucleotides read TGTGCCAGCAGTCCCCAGGGCCCCAGGGGGGCCAACGTCCTGACTTTC. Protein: CASSPQGPRGANVLTF.

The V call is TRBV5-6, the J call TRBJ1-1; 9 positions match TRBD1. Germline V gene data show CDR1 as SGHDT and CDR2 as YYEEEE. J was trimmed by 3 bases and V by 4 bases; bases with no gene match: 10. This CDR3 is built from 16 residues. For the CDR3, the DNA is TGTGCCAGCAGCACGGGACAGGGACAATACTACACTGAAGCTTTCTTT. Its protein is CASSTGQGQYYTEAFF. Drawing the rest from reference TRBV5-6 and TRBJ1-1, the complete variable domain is DAGVTQSPTHLIKTRGQQVTLRCSPKSGHDTVSWYQQALGQGPQFIFQYYEEEERQRGNFPDRFSGHQFPNYSSELNVNALLLGDSALYLCASSTGQGQYYTEAFFGQGTRLTVV.

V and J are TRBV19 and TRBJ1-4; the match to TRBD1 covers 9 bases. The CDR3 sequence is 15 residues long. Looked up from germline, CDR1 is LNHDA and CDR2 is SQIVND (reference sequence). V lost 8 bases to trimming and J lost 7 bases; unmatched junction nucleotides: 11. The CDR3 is CASSPTGGVTEKLFF. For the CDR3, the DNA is TGTGCCAGTTCACCCACAGGGGGCGTTACTGAAAAACTGTTTTTT.

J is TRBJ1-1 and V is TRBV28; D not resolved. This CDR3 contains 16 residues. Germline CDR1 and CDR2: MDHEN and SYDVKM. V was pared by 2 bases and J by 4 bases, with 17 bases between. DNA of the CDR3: TGTGCCAGCAGTTTAGGGAGGAAACTCTTAAGCACTGAAGCTTTCTTT. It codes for CASSLGRKLLSTEAFF.

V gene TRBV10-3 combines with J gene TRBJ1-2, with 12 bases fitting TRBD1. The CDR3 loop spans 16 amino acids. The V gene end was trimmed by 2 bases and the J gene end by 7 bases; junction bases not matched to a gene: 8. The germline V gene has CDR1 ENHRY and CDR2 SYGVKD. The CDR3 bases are TGTGCCATCAGTGAGAGCTCCGGGACAGGGGGCAGTGGCTACACCTTC. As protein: CAISESSGTGGSGYTF.

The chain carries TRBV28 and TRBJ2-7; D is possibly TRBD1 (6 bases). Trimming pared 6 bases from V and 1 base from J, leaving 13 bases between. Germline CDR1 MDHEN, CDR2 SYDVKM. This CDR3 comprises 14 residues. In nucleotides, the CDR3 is TGTGCCAGCAGCATACAGGGAGTTTCCTACGAGCAGTACTTC. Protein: CASSIQGVSYEQYF.

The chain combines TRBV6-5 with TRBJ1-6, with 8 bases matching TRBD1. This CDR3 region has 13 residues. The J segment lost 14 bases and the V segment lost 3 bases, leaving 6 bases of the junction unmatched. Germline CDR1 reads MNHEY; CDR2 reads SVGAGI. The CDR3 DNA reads TGTGCCAGCAGTTATGGACAGGGTCAGTCCCTCCACTTT. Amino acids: CASSYGQGQSLHF.

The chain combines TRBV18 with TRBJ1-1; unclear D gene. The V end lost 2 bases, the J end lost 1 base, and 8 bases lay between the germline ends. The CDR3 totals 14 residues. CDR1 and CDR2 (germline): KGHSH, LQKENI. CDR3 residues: CASSPFMANTEAFF. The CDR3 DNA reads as TGTGCCAGCTCACCATTCATGGCGAACACTGAAGCTTTCTTT.

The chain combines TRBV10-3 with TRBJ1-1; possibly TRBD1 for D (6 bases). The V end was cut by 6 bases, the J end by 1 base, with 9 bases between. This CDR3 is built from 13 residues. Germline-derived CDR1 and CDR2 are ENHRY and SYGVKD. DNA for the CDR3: TGTGCCATCAGAGAACAGGGGAACACTGAAGCTTTCTTT. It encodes CAIREQGNTEAFF.

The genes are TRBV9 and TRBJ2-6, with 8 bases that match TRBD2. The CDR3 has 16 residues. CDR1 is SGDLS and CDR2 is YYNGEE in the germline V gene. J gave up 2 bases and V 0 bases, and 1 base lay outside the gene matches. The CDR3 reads CASSVAGGAGANVLTF. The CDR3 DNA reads TGTGCCAGCAGCGTAGCCGGGGGGGCTGGGGCCAACGTCCTGACTTTC.

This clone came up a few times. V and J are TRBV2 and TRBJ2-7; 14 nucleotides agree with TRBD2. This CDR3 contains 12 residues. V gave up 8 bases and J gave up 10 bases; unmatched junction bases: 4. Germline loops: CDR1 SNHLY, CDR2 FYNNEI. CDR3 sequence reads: CASSGLAGEQYF. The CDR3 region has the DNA TGTGCCAGCTCGGGACTAGCGGGAGAACAGTACTTC. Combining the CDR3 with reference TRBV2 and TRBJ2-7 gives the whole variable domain EPEVTQTPSHQVTQMGQEVILRCVPISNHLYFYWYRQILGQKVEFLVSFYNNEISEKSEIFDDQFSVERPDGSNFTLKIRSTKLEDSAMYFCASSGLAGEQYFGPGTRLTVT.

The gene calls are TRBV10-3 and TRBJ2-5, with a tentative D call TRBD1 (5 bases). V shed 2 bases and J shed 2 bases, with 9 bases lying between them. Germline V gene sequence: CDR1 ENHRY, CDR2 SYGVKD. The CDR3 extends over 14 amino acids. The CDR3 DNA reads TGTGCCATCAGTGAGGTGTCAGGGCAAGAGACCCAGTACTTC. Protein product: CAISEVSGQETQYF.

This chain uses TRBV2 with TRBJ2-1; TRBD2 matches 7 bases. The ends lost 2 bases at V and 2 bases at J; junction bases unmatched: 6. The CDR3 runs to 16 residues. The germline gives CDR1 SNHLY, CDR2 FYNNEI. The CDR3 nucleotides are TGTGCCAGCAGTGAACTTGGGAGCGGGGCCTACAATGAGCAGTTCTTC. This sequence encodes CASSELGSGAYNEQFF.

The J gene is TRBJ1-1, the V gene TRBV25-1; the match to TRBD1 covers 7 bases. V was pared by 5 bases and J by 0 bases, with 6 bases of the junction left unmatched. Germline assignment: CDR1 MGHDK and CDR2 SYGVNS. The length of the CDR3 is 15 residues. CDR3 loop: CASSPQGGLNTEAFF. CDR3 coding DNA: TGTGCCAGCAGTCCTCAGGGGGGATTGAACACTGAAGCTTTCTTT.

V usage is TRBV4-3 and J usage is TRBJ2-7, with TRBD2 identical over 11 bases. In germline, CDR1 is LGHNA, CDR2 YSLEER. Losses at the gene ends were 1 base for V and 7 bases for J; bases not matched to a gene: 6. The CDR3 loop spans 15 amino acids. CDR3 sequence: CASSQVTSGSREQYF. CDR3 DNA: TGCGCCAGCAGCCAAGTCACTAGCGGGAGTCGTGAGCAGTACTTC.

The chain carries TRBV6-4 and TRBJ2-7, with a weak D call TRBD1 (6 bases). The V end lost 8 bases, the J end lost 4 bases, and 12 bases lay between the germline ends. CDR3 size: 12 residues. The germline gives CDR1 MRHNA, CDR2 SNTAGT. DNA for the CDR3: TGTGCCAGCTCCTTCACAGGGTACGAGCAGTACTTC. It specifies CASSFTGYEQYF.

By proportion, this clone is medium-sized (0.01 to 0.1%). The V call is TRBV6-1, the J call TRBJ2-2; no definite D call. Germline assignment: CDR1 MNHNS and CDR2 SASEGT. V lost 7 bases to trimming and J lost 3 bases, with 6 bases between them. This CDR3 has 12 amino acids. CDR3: CASNTDTGELFF. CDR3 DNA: TGTGCCAGCAACACAGACACCGGGGAGCTGTTTTTT.

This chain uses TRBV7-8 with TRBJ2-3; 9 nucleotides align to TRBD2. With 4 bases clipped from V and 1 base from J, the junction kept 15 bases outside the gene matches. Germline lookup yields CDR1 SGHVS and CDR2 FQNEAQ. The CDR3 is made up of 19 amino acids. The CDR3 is CASSSPKASGKLGTDTQYF. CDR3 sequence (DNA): TGTGCCAGCAGCTCCCCGAAGGCTAGCGGGAAGTTGGGCACAGATACGCAGTATTTT.

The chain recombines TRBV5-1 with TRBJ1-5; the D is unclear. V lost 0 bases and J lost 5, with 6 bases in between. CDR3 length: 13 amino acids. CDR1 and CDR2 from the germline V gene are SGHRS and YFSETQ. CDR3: CASSLAGDQPQHF. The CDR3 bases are TGCGCCAGCAGCTTGGCAGGCGATCAGCCCCAGCATTTT.

CDR3 loop: CATSRAILDVSYEQFF. CDR3 nucleotide sequence: TGTGCCACCAGCAGAGCAATCTTAGATGTATCGTATGAGCAGTTCTTC. The chain recombines TRBV15 with TRBJ2-1, with D hard to call. The CDR3 is 16 residues long. V was pared by 1 base and J by 8 bases, with 18 bases between. CDR1 is LNHNV, CDR2 YYDKDF, per germline (reference sequence).

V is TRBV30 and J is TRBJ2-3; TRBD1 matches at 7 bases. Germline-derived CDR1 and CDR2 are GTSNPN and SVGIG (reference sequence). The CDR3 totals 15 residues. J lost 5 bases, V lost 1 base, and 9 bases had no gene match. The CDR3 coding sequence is TGTGCCTGGAGTGACGACAGGGACGCCGGAGATACGCAGTATTTT. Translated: CAWSDDRDAGDTQYF.

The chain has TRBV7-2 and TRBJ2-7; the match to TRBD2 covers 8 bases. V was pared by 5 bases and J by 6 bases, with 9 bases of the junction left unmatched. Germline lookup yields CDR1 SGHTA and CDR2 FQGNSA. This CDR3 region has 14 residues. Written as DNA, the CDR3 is TGTGCCAGCAGCGCAGCGGGGGAGAGACGCGAGCAGTACTTC. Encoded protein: CASSAAGERREQYF.

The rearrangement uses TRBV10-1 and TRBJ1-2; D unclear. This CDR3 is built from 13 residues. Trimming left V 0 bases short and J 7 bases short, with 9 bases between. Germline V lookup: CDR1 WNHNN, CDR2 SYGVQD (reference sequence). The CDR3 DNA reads TGCGCCAGCAGTGAGTCAGGCACGGGTGGCTACACCTTC. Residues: CASSESGTGGYTF.

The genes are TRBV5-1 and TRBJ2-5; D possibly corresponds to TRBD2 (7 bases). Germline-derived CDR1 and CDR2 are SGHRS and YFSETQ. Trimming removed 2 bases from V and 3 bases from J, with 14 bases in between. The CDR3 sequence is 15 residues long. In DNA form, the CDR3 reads TGCGCCAGCAGCTTAGGCAGGGGAGGGAAAGAGACCCAGTACTTC. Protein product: CASSLGRGGKETQYF.

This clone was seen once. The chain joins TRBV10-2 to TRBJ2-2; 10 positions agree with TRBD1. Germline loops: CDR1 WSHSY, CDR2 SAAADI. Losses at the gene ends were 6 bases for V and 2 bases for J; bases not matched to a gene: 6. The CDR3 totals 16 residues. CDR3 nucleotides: TGCGCCAGCAGAGCCGGGACAGGGGACAACACCGGGGAGCTGTTTTTT. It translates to CASRAGTGDNTGELFF.

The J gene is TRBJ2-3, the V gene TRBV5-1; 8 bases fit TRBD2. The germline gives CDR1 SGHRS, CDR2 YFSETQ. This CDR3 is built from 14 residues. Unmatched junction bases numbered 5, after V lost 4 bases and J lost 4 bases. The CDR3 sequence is CASSPLAGADTQYF. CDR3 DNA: TGCGCCAGCAGCCCCCTAGCGGGCGCAGATACGCAGTATTTT.

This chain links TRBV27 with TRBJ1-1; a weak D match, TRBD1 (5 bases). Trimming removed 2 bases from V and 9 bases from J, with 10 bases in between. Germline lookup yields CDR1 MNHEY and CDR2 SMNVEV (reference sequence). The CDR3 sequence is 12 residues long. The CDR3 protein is CASSLLGQQAFF. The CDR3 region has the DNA TGTGCCAGCAGTTTACTGGGGCAGCAAGCTTTCTTT.